This T cell receptor beta chain was obtained from a study of blood T cell repertoires in COVID-19. Across the study: Samples came from the United States, Italy and Spain, spanning acute and convalescent COVID-19. T cells, B-cell-depleted T cells, or PBMCs provided the cDNA or gDNA that served as material.

Per the original data handling: Reference gene primer amplification in the assay estimated nucleated cell counts. The assay was immunoSEQ multiplex PCR, and TCRdb's table has in-frame clones only and misses some. V, J and clone size derive from that table, while D and trimming were established from the DNA sequence. The sample consists of about 53,000 clones, about nine tenths of them appearing once. The source of this sequence is an elderly man with acute or convalescent COVID-19. Sequenced material: peripheral blood.

The DNA for the CDR3 is TGCAGCGTTGGGAGCGGGGGGGCTGGTGAGCAGTTCTTC. It yields the protein CSVGSGGAGEQFF. V gene TRBV29-1 combines with J gene TRBJ2-1; 10 nucleotides align to TRBD2. This CDR3 spans 13 amino acids. Germline V lookup: CDR1 SQVTM, CDR2 ANQGSEA. J gave up 9 bases and V 4 bases, and 6 bases lay outside the gene matches.